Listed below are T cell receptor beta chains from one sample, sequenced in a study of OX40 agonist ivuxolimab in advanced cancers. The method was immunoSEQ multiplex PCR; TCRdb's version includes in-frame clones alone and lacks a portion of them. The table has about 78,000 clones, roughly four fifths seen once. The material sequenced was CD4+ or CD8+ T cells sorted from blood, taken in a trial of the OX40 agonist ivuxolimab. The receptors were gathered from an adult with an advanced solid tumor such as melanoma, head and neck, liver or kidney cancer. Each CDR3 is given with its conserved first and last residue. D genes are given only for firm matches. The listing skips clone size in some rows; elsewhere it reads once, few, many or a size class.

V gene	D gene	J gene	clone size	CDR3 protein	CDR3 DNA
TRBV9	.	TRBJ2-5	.	CASSATETQYF	TGTGCCAGCAGCGCGACAGAGACCCAGTACTTC
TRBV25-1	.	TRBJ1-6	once	CASCTGNNSPLHF	TGTGCCAGCTGTACAGGGAATAATTCACCCCTCCACTTT
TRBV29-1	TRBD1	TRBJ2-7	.	CSVGKSDRAFEQYF	TGCAGCGTTGGGAAATCGGACAGGGCGTTTGAGCAGTACTTC
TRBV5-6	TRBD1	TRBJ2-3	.	CASSFFRRTGAQGTQYF	TGTGCCAGCAGCTTTTTTCGCAGGACAGGAGCTCAGGGTACGCAGTATTTT
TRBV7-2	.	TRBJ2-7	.	CASSLRGMGIHEQYF	TGTGCCAGCAGCTTAAGAGGGATGGGAATTCACGAGCAGTACTTC
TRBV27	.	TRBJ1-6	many	CASSLDASSYNSPLHF	TGTGCCAGCAGTTTGGACGCCAGCTCCTATAATTCACCCCTCCACTTT
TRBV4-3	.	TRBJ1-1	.	CASSQGRTLNTEAFF	TGCGCCAGCAGCCAAGGTAGGACTCTGAACACTGAAGCTTTCTTT
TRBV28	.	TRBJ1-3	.	CASSLGQSSGNTIYF	TGTGCCAGCAGTTTGGGGCAGAGCTCTGGAAACACCATATATTTT
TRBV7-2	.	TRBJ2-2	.	CASSSGIHTGELFF	TGTGCCAGCAGCTCCGGGATTCACACCGGGGAGCTGTTTTTT
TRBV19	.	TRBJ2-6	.	CASSRTRGDSGANVLTF	TGTGCCAGTAGTAGAACCAGGGGAGACTCTGGGGCCAACGTCCTGACTTTC
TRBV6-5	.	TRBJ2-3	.	CASSSTFTDTQYF	TGTGCCAGCAGCTCCACCTTCACAGATACGCAGTATTTT
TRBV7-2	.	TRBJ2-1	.	CASSSARSSYNEQFF	TGTGCCAGCAGCTCAGCTAGGTCCTCCTACAATGAGCAGTTCTTC
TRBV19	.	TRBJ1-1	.	CASSLGTEAFF	TGTGCCAGTAGTCTTGGAACTGAAGCTTTCTTT
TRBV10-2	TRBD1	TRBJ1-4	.	CASSESGTGRSTNEKLFF	TGCGCCAGCAGTGAGTCGGGGACAGGGAGGTCGACTAATGAAAAACTGTTTTTT
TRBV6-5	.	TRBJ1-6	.	CASSYGVSYNSPLHF	TGTGCCAGCAGTTATGGGGTCTCCTATAATTCACCCCTCCACTTT
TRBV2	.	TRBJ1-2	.	CASSEIPPRGRGYTF	TGTGCCAGCAGTGAAATCCCACCCCGGGGTCGAGGCTACACCTTC
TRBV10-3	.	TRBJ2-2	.	CAISERGGGGQTGELFF	TGTGCCATCAGTGAACGTGGAGGGGGAGGTCAGACCGGGGAGCTGTTTTTT
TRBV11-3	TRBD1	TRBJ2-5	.	CASSPRTGTQYF	TGTGCCAGCAGCCCCCGGACAGGGACCCAGTACTTC
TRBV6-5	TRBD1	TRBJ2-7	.	CASSFGQGFYEQYF	TGTGCCAGCAGTTTCGGACAGGGGTTCTACGAGCAGTACTTC
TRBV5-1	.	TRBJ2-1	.	CASSFPGETEQFF	TGCGCCAGCAGCTTTCCAGGGGAGACTGAGCAGTTCTTC
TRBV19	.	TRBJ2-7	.	CASSLRLSSYEQYF	TGTGCCAGTAGTCTTCGACTGAGCTCCTACGAGCAGTACTTC
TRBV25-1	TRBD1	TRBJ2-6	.	CASSASTGNSGANVLTF	TGTGCCAGCAGTGCCTCGACAGGGAACTCTGGGGCCAACGTCCTGACTTTC
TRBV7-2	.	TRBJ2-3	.	CASRGGRRTDTQYF	TGTGCCAGCAGGGGGGGCAGACGCACAGATACGCAGTATTTT
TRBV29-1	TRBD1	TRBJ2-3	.	CSVGWDRVADTQYF	TGCAGCGTCGGTTGGGACAGGGTGGCAGATACGCAGTATTTT
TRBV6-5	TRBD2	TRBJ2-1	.	CASSLGLGGSEQFF	TGTGCCAGCAGCCTGGGACTAGGAGGCAGTGAGCAGTTCTTC
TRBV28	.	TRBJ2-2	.	CASTQGPGELFF	TGTGCCAGCACCCAGGGGCCCGGGGAGCTGTTTTTT
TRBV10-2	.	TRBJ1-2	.	CASRDSLHTVYGYTF	TGCGCCAGCAGAGACAGCCTTCACACCGTCTATGGCTACACCTTC
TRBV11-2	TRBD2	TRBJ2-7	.	CASSLVTSGSSTYEQYF	TGTGCCAGCAGCTTAGTTACTAGCGGGAGCTCAACCTACGAGCAGTACTTC
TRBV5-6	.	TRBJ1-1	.	CASSLFVNTEAFF	TGTGCCAGCAGCTTGTTCGTGAACACTGAAGCTTTCTTT
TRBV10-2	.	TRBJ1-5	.	CASSESVGSQPQHF	TGCGCCAGCAGTGAGTCGGTCGGGAGTCAGCCCCAGCATTTT
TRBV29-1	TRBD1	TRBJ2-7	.	CSVNRGPPIYEQYF	TGCAGCGTTAACAGGGGTCCACCTATCTACGAGCAGTACTTC
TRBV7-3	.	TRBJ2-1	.	CASSPPGNNEQFF	TGTGCCAGCAGCCCGCCGGGAAACAATGAGCAGTTCTTC
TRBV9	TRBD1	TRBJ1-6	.	CASSPRRGLESPLHF	TGTGCCAGCAGCCCCCGGAGGGGGCTAGAATCACCCCTCCACTTT
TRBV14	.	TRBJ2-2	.	CASSQLLNTGELFF	TGTGCCAGCAGCCAATTATTGAACACCGGGGAGCTGTTTTTT
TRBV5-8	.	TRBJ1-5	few	CASSLMRGGNQPQHF	TGTGCCAGCAGCTTGATGAGGGGAGGCAATCAGCCCCAGCATTTT
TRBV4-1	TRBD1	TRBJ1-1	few	CASSRGQGRDTEAFF	TGCGCCAGCAGCCGAGGACAGGGCCGGGACACTGAAGCTTTCTTT
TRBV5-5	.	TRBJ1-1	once	CASSLHGQNTEAFF	TGTGCCAGCAGCTTACATGGACAGAACACTGAAGCTTTCTTT
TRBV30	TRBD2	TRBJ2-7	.	CAWSLTRNSGRTNPYEQYF	TGTGCCTGGAGCCTTACCCGAAACAGCGGGAGGACCAATCCCTACGAGCAGTACTTC
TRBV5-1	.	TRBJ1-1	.	CASSFSGDTEAFF	TGCGCCAGCAGCTTCTCCGGGGACACTGAAGCTTTCTTT
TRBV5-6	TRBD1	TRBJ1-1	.	CASSERRGLVMNTEAFF	TGTGCCAGCAGCGAGAGGAGGGGGCTAGTTATGAACACTGAAGCTTTCTTT
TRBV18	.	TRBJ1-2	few	CASSPTTENYGYTF	TGTGCCAGCTCACCAACGACAGAAAACTATGGCTACACCTTC
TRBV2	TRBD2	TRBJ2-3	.	CASSGRGRAPDTQYF	TGTGCCAGCAGTGGTAGAGGGAGGGCCCCAGATACGCAGTATTTT
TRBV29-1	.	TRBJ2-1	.	CSGSGNGYNEQFF	TGCAGCGGATCAGGGAACGGATACAATGAGCAGTTCTTC
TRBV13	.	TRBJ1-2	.	CASSVGDRYGYTF	TGTGCCAGCAGCGTGGGGGATCGGTATGGCTACACCTTC
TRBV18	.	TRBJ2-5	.	CASSPDIQETQYF	TGTGCCAGCTCACCAGACATCCAAGAGACCCAGTACTTC
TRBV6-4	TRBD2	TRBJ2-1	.	CASPPGTSGRAEYNEQFF	TGTGCCAGCCCCCCCGGGACTAGCGGGAGGGCCGAATACAATGAGCAGTTCTTC
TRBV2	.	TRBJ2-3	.	CAGTSTDTQYF	TGTGCCGGCACCAGCACAGATACGCAGTATTTT
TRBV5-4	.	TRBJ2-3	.	CASSLLGPVDTQYF	TGTGCCAGCAGCTTACTTGGACCGGTCGATACGCAGTATTTT
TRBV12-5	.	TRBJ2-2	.	CASGWGTGELFF	TGTGCTAGTGGTTGGGGGACCGGGGAGCTGTTTTTT
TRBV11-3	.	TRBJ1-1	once	CASSRGPLNTEAFF	TGTGCCAGCAGCCGGGGACCGCTGAACACTGAAGCTTTCTTT
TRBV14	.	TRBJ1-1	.	CASSLSMNTEAFF	TGTGCCAGCAGCCTATCTATGAACACTGAAGCTTTCTTT
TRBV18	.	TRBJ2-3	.	CASSPGPTTDTQYF	TGTGCCAGCTCACCTGGGCCAACCACAGATACGCAGTATTTT
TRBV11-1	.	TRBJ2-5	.	CASSLMSDQETQYF	TGTGCCAGCAGCTTAATGTCCGACCAAGAGACCCAGTACTTC
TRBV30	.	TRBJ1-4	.	CAWSGGTTTNEKLFF	TGTGCCTGGAGCGGGGGAACAACAACTAATGAAAAACTGTTTTTT
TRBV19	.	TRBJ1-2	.	CASWVGAYGYTF	TGTGCCAGTTGGGTGGGAGCCTATGGCTACACCTTC
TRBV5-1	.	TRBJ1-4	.	CASSLAGGGTNEKLFF	TGCGCCAGCAGCTTAGCGGGTGGCGGGACTAATGAAAAACTGTTTTTT
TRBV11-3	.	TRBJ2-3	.	CASSLDKGAGGPTDTQYF	TGTGCCAGCAGCTTAGATAAAGGCGCGGGCGGACCCACAGATACGCAGTATTTT
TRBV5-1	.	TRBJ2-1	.	CASGLVGNNEQFF	TGCGCCAGCGGATTAGTGGGAAACAATGAGCAGTTCTTC
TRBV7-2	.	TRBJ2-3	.	CASSLVVPDTQYF	TGTGCCAGCAGCTTAGTAGTGCCAGATACGCAGTATTTT